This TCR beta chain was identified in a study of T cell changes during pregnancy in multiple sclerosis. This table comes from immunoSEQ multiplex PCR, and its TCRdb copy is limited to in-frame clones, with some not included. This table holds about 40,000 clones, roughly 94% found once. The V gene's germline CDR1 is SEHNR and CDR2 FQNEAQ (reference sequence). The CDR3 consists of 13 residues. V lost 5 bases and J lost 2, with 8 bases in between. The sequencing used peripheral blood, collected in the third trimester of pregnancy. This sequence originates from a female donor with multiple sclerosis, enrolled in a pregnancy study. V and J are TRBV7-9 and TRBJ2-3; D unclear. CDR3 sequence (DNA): TGTGCCAGCAGCGGCTGGTCCACAGATACGCAGTATTTT. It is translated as CASSGWSTDTQYF.